The clone carrying this T cell receptor (beta chain) appeared many times. This record belongs to a study of T cell repertoires in cytomegalovirus infection. J gave up 4 bases and V 5 bases, and 5 bases lay outside the gene matches. The CDR3 covers 14 residues. TCRdb recomputed calls from the reads with MiXCR, one row per CDR3 protein. The sample includes about 490,000 distinct CDR3 sequences, 26% of them seen just once. Sequencing was done on a sample of PBMCs. This rearrangement joins TRBV12-3 or TRBV12-4 to TRBJ1-5; 7 bases map to TRBD1. The receptor's source is a human donor in good health (CMV status not recorded). Some clones in this sample may be carry-over from other donors' samples. The CDR3 is CASSKDRANQPQHF. The CDR3 coding sequence is TGTGCCAGCAGTAAAGACAGGGCGAATCAGCCCCAGCATTTT.